Sequencing of this T cell receptor (beta chain) was carried out in a study of blood T cell repertoires in COVID-19 (dated by TCRdb to 2018 to 2021). Some background on the complete study: Samples covering the acute and convalescent phases of COVID-19 were provided by collaborators in the United States, Italy and Spain. The material from the prospective study consisted of cDNA or gDNA derived from T cells, B-cell-depleted T cells, or PBMCs. A freely available public database, intended as a resource for researchers studying the immune response to SARS-CoV-2, is where the repertoires were released. The dataset comprised deeply sampled blood TCRbeta repertoires from subjects exposed to, actively infected with, or recovered from COVID-19. The sample metadata nearly always contained a de-identified subject ID, COVID-19 status, age in years and sex. Where HLA class I and class II types were available, the types were taken from metadata supplied by the sample provider, not from assay-based typing. The samples were drawn from the first 160 participants of the ongoing ImmuneRACE study and from 1,254 subjects provided by 6 global collaborators.

Broad study findings and their caveats: The amount of clinical and demographic metadata varied by source and participant and was provided uncurated.

The immunoSEQ Assay, a bias-controlled multiplex PCR, was used to amplify TCRbeta CDR3 regions from genomic DNA. In the authors' own workflow: Nucleated cell counts per sample were estimated from amplification of reference gene primers within the assay. To quantify the absolute abundance of each unique TCRbeta CDR3 rearrangement, sequence reads were collapsed and filtered. For each sample, productive Simpson clonality was calculated as the square root of Simpson's diversity index over productive rearrangements. TCRdb limited this immuneACCESS table to in-frame rearrangements with V and J called. A share of clones is missing; checked studies link under half to unresolved V genes, and the rest is unexplained. V, J and clone size are taken as reported in that table, and D and trimming were inferred from the DNA itself. The sample has approximately 92,000 clones on record, around 83% of them singletons. The ten top clones hold 13% of the sample.

Each collaborating institution followed its own protocols to collect whole blood in K2EDTA tubes. Collaborator samples were shipped for TCRbeta analysis as frozen whole blood, isolated PBMCs, or DNA extracted from either sample type. Relative to germline, V is 4 bases shorter and J is 1 base shorter, with 13 bases between their ends. Its CDR3 holds 15 amino acids, cysteine through phenylalanine. CDR3 DNA only is kept here, 45 bases in frame from base 1. Based on the germline V gene, the CDR1 and CDR2 sequences are MDHEN and SYDVKM. Worth noting for this clone: This receptor's antigen is unknown. The record has no base qualities; no much larger clone is one base away.

This TCR derives from a woman aged 55-75 years in a cohort sampled during active or convalescent COVID-19. The source material was peripheral blood. The chain joins TRBV28 to TRBJ1-1; a confident D gene designation cannot be given. The DNA reads TGTGCCAGCAGTTCACCCAAAGGAGGGAACACTGAAGCTTTCTTT. Translated, it reads CASSSPKGGNTEAFF.